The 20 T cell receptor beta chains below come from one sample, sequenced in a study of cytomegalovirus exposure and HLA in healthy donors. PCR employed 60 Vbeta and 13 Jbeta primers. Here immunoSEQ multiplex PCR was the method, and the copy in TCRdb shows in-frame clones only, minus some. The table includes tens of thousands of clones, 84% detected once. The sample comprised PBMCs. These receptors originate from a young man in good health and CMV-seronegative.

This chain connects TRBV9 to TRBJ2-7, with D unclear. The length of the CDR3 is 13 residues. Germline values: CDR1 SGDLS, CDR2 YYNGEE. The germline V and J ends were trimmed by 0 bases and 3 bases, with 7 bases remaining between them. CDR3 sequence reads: CASSVADNYEQYF. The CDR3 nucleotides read TGTGCCAGCAGCGTAGCCGACAACTACGAGCAGTACTTC.

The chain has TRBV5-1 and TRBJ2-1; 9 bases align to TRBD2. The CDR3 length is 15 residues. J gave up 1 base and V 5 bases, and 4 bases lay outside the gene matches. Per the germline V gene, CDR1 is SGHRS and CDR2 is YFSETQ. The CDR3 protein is CASSPSGRSYNEQFF. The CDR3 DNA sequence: TGCGCCAGCAGTCCGAGCGGGAGGTCCTACAATGAGCAGTTCTTC. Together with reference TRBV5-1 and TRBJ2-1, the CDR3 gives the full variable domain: KAGVTQTPRYLIKTRGQQVTLSCSPISGHRSVSWYQQTPGQGLQFLFEYFSETQRNKGNFPGRFSGRQFSNSRSEMNVSTLELGDSALYLCASSPSGRSYNEQFFGPGTRLTVL.

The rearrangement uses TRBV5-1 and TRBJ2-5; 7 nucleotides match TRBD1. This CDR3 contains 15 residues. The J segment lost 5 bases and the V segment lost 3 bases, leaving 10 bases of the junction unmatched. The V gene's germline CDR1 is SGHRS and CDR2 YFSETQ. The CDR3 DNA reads TGCGCCAGCAGCTCGGGGACAGCCCCATTGGAGACCCAGTACTTC. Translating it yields CASSSGTAPLETQYF.

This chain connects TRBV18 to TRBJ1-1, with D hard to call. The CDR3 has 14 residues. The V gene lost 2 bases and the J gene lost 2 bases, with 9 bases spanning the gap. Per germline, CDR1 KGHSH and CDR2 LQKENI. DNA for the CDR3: TGTGCCAGCTCACCAGTCCAGGCTAACACTGAAGCTTTCTTT. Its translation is CASSPVQANTEAFF.

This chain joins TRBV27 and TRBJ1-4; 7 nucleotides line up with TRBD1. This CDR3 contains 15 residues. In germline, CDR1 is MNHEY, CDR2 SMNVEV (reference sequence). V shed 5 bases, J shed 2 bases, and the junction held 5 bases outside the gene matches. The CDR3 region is CASSPLTGTNEKLFF. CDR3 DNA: TGTGCCAGCAGTCCCCTGACAGGGACTAATGAAAAACTGTTTTTT. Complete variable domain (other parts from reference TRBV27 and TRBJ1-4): EAQVTQNPRYLITVTGKKLTVTCSQNMNHEYMSWYRQDPGLGLRQIYYSMNVEVTDKGDVPEGYKVSRKEKRNFPLILESPSPNQTSLYFCASSPLTGTNEKLFFGSGTQLSVL.

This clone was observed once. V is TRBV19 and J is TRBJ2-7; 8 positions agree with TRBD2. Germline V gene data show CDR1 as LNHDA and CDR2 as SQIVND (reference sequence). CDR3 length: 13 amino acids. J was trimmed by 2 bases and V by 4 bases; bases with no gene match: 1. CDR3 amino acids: CASSTAGAYEQYF. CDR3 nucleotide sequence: TGTGCCAGTAGTACAGCGGGAGCCTACGAGCAGTACTTC.

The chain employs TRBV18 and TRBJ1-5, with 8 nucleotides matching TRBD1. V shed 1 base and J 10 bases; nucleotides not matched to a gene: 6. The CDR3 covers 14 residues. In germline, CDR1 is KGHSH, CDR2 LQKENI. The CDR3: CASSPQTGGGPQHF. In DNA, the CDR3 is TGTGCCAGCTCACCACAAACAGGGGGTGGACCCCAGCATTTT.

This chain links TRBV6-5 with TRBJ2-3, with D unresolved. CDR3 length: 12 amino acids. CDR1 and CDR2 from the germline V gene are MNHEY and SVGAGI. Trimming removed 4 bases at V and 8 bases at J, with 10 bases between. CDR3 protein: CASSSLTGTQYF. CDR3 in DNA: TGTGCCAGCAGTTCCCTGACTGGTACGCAGTATTTT.

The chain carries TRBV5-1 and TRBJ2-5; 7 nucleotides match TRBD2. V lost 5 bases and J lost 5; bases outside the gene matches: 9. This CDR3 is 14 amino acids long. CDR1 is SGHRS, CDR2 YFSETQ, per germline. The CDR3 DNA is TGCGCCAGCAGGTTGCGGGAGCTGAGGGAGACCCAGTACTTC. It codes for CASRLRELRETQYF.

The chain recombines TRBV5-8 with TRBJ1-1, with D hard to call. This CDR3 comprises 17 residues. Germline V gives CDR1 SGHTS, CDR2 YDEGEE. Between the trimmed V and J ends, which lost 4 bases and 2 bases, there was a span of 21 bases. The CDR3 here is CASSPGGGRYFNTEAFF. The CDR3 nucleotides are TGTGCCAGCAGCCCGGGAGGAGGGAGATACTTTAACACTGAAGCTTTCTTT.

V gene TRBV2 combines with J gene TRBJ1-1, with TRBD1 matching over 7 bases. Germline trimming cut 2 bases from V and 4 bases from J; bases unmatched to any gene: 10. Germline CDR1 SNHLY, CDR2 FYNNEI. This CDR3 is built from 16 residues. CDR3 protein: CASSEKRSRGSTEAFF. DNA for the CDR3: TGTGCCAGCAGTGAAAAGAGGAGCAGGGGGTCCACTGAAGCTTTCTTT.

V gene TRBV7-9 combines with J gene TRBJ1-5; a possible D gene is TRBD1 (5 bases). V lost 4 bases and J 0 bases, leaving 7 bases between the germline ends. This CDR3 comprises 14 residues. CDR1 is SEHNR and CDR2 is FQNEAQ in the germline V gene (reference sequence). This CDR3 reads CASSYDSSNQPQHF. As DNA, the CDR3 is TGTGCCAGCAGCTACGACAGTAGCAATCAGCCCCAGCATTTT.

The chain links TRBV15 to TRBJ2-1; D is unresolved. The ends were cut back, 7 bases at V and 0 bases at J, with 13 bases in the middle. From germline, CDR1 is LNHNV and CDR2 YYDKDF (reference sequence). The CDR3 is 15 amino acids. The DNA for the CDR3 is TGTGCCACCAAGGAAGGAGCCAGCTCCTACAATGAGCAGTTCTTC. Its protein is CATKEGASSYNEQFF.

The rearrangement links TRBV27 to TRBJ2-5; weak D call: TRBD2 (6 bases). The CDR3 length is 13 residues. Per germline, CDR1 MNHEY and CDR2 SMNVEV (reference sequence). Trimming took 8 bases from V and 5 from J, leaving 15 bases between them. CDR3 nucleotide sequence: TGTGCCAGCTCAGACGGAGGGCGGGAGACCCAGTACTTC. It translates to CASSDGGRETQYF.

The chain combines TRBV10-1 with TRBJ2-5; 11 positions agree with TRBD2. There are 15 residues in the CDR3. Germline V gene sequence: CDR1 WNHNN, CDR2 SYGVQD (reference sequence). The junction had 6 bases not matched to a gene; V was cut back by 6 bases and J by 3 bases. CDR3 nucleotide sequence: TGCGCCAGCAGCGCGCGACTAGCGGGAAAAGAGACCCAGTACTTC. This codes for CASSARLAGKETQYF.

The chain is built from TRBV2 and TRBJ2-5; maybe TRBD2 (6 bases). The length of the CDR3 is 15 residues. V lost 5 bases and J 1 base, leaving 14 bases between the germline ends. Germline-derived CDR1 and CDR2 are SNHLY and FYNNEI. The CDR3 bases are TGTGCCAGCAGTAAGGGCGGGACCACCCAAGAGACCCAGTACTTC. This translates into CASSKGGTTQETQYF.

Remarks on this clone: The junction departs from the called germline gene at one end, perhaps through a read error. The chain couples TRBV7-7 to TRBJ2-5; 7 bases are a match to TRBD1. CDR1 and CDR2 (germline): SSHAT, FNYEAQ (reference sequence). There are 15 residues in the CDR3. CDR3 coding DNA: TGTGCTAGCAGCCCGGAGACAGGGTGGCGAGAGACCCAGTACTTC. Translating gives CASSPETGWRETQYF.

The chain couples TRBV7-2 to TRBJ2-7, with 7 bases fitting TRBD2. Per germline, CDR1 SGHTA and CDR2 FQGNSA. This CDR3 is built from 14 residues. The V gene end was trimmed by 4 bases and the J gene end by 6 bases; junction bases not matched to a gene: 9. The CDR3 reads CASSSRPVAGEQYF. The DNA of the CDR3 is TGTGCCAGCAGCTCACGTCCGGTAGCGGGCGAGCAGTACTTC.

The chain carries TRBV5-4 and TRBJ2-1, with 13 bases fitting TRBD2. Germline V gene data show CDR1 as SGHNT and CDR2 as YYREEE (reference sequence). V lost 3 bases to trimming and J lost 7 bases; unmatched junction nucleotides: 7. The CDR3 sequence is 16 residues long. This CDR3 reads CASSSGLAGVVNEQFF. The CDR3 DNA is TGTGCCAGCAGCTCCGGACTAGCGGGAGTTGTAAATGAGCAGTTCTTC.

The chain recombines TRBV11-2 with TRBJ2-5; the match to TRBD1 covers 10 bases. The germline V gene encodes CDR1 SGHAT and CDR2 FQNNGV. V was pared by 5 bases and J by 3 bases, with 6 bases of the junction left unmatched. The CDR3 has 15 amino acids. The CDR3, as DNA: TGTGCCAGCAGCCGGGGACAGGGGACGAAAGAGACCCAGTACTTC. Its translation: CASSRGQGTKETQYF. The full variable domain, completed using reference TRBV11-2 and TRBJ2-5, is EAGVAQSPRYKIIEKRQSVAFWCNPISGHATLYWYQQILGQGPKLLIQFQNNGVVDDSQLPKDRFSAERLKGVDSTLKIQPAKLEDSAVYLCASSRGQGTKETQYFGPGTRLLVL.